This T cell receptor beta chain was recorded in a study of radiation and T cells in renal cell carcinoma. CDR3 length: 13 amino acids. V lost 5 bases and J 3 bases, leaving 10 bases between the germline ends. Germline CDR1 reads MNHEY; CDR2 reads SVGAGI. TCRdb keeps only in-frame clones here, not all; method: immunoSEQ multiplex PCR. The sample lists 90,000 to 100,000 clones; approximately 86% were seen once. This clone was observed a few times. Specified time point: baseline pretreatment blood. Treatment given: 15 Gy SBRT to primary tumor, nephrectomy 4 weeks later. This chain links TRBV6-5 with TRBJ1-1; D is possibly TRBD1 (5 bases). The starting material was blood, obtained from a patient whose treatment included radiotherapy and nephrectomy. This clonotype was obtained from a man aged 50 to 60 with renal cell carcinoma. The CDR3 spells CASSQQADTEAFF. CDR3 DNA sequence: TGTGCCAGCAGTCAACAGGCGGACACTGAAGCTTTCTTT.